This TCR beta chain was profiled in a study of blood T cell repertoires in COVID-19. TCRdb's table, derived via immunoSEQ multiplex PCR, lists solely in-frame clones and lacks some. The table records hundreds of thousands of clones, more than 70% of them present only once. V was shortened by 4 bases and J by 1 base, with 13 bases between the two germline ends. The CDR3 covers 15 residues. Germline CDR1 is ENHRY and CDR2 is SYGVKD. The sequenced material came from peripheral blood. The gene calls are TRBV10-3 and TRBJ1-1, with a possible D match to TRBD1 (6 bases). The clonotype was recovered from a middle-aged man with acute or convalescent COVID-19. CDR3 sequence: CAISVSQGWNTEAFF. CDR3 bases: TGTGCCATCAGTGTAAGCCAGGGGTGGAACACTGAAGCTTTCTTT.